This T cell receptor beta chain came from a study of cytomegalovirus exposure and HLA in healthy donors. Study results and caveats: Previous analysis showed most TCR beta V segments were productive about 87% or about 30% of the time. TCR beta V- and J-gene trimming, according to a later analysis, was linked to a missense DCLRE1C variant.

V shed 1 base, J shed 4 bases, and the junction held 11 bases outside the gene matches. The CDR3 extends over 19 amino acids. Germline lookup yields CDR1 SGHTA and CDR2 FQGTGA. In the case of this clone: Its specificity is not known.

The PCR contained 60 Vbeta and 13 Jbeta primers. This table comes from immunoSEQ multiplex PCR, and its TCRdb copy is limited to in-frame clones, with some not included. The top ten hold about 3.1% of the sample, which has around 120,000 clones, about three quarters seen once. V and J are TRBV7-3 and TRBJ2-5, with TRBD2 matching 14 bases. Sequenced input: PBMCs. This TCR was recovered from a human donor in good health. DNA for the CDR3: TGTGCCAGCAGCTTAATAGGCGGGACTAGCGGGAGTTCGGGAGAGACCCAGTACTTC. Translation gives CASSLIGGTSGSSGETQYF.